This T cell receptor beta chain derives from a study of shared clonotypes between healthy human individuals. Findings and caveats of the study: Memory subsets generally showed lower estimated richness than naive subsets.

A word on this clone: Antigen specificity is unknown. This CDR3 is also generated by other DNA sequences in the sample.

The method was immunoSEQ multiplex PCR; TCRdb's version includes in-frame clones alone and lacks a portion of them. The sample holds about 2.1 million clones, roughly 95% seen once. CD45RO negativity and positive selection for CCR7 defined naive CD8 cells, a population that excluded terminally differentiated effector memory CD45RA+ cells. Only Caucasian adults living in Nashville, Tennessee served as donors. Trimming cost V 2 bases and J 6 bases; bases outside gene matches: 3. The CDR3 has 13 amino acids. CDR1 and CDR2 (germline): SGDLS, YYNGEE. This sequence joins TRBV9 and TRBJ2-3; TRBD2 agrees at 7 bases. Sequencing used naive CD8+ T cells from PBMCs. The receptor was derived from a man aged 18-30 years in good health. Some clones in this sample may be carry-over from other donors' samples. CDR3 nucleotide sequence: TGTGCCAGCAGCGTCGGGGGGAAGGATACGCAGTATTTT. Amino acid sequence: CASSVGGKDTQYF.